This T cell receptor (beta chain) was found in a study of human T cells and chemical hapten exposure. Whole-study context: Sensitization employed 2% DPC on about 2 cm by about 2 cm of upper inner arm skin. Patch testing placed 0.01% DPC on the upper back, with readings at 6 days. Variation in per-sample TCR yields came mainly from small pooled library volume differences.

Germline CDR1 is MDHEN and CDR2 is SYDVKM. This CDR3 region has 16 residues. Trimming stripped 3 bases from V and 7 bases from J, with 19 bases between. Time point of the sample: patch test 1, 2 weeks after DPC sensitization. The treatment denotes: therapeutic diphenylcyclopropenone sensitization with weekly scalp DPC. Library construction involved attaching unique molecular identifiers to individual cDNA molecules, which allowed quantitative, reproducible TCR counting. A single record per CDR3 protein comes from TCRdb applying MiXCR to the RACE reads. There are 90,000 to 120,000 distinct CDR3 sequences in the sample; 11% occur only once, and 3% to 4% lies in the top ten.

The clonotype originates from a woman aged 40-49 years with alopecia areata. Some clones in this sample may be carry-over from other donors' samples. The chain links TRBV28 to TRBJ2-4; D remains unclear. Here the sequenced sample was whole blood, taken in connection with sensitization to the hapten diphenylcyclopropenone (DPC). CDR3 loop: CASSFPGTPGGNIQYF. The CDR3 DNA follows: TGTGCCAGCAGTTTCCCGGGCACCCCGGGTGGGAACATTCAGTACTTC.